This note documents a single T cell receptor beta chain sequence. Its antigen is not identified. Measured with immunoSEQ multiplex PCR; TCRdb has only the in-frame clones, and not every one. This sample carries approximately 49,000 clones, about 85% of them seen once, and the ten largest clones take about a quarter. Each patient with chemo-refractory metastatic non-small-cell lung cancer was treated with focal radiation plus CTLA-4 blockade using ipilimumab. This sample stems from a study of radiotherapy plus CTLA-4 blockade in lung cancer. Study-level background: Disease control reached roughly 33%, with objective responses in 15% to 20%. Study-wide points: Dynamics of early blood T cell clones, together with interferon-beta, were reportedly the best predictors of response. Some TCR clones had been derived from tumors. These clones expanded in peripheral blood after radiotherapy plus ipilimumab.

The sequence was collected from a human donor with non-small cell lung cancer whose response to radiotherapy plus ipilimumab could not be evaluated. Sequences were derived from peripheral blood, sampled from a patient treated with radiotherapy plus ipilimumab.

The CDR3 DNA reads TGTGCCAGCAGCTTCTCGGGACAGGGGGGCCAAGAGACCCAGTACTTC. This codes for CASSFSGQGGQETQYF. V is TRBV11-1 and J is TRBJ2-5, with 11 bases lining up with TRBD1. The CDR3 covers 16 residues. V trimming: 3 bases; J trimming: 1 base; junction bases outside the gene matches: 4. Germline CDR1 and CDR2: SGHAT and FQDESV (reference sequence).